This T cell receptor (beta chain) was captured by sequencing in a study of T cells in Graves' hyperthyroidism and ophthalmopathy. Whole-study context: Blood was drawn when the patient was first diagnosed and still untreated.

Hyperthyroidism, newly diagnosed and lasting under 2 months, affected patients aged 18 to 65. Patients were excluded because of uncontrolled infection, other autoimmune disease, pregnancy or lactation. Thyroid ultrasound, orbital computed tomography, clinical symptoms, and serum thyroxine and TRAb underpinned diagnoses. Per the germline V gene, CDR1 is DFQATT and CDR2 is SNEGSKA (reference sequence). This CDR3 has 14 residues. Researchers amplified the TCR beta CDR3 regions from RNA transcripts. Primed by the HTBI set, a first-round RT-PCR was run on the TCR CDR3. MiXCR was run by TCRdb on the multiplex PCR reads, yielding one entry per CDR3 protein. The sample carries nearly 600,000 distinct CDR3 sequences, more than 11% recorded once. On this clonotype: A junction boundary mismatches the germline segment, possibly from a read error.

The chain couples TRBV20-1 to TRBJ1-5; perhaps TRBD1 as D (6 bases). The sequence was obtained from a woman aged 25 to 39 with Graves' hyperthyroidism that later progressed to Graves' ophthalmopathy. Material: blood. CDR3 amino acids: CSAFTGRDNQPHHF. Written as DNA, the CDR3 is TGCAGTGCTTTCACCGGGAGGGACAATCAGCCCCACCATTTT.